What follows are 18 T cell receptor beta chains derived from one specimen sequenced in a study of CD8 T cells in Susac syndrome. After extraction with the RNeasy kit, about 0.45 to 1 ug of the RNA was reverse transcribed using random hexamers. TCRdb called the immunoSEQ multiplex PCR reads again in MiXCR, with one record for every CDR3 protein. Of more than 150,000 distinct CDR3 sequences listed, over 85% are singletons. Sequencing was carried out using CD8+ T cells from PBMCs. Every receptor here comes from a human donor with multiple sclerosis.

V and J are TRBV6-6 and TRBJ2-7, with D possibly matching TRBD2 (5 bases). CDR1 is MNHNY, CDR2 SVGAGI, per germline (reference sequence). The CDR3 extends over 16 amino acids. V was clipped by 2 bases and J by 0 bases, with 14 bases between them. CDR3 loop: CASSYMGGSSSYEQYF. In DNA form, the CDR3 reads TGTGCCAGCAGTTACATGGGCGGGTCGAGCTCCTACGAGCAGTACTTC.

V usage is TRBV15 and J usage is TRBJ2-2; a weak D match, TRBD1 (6 bases). The CDR3 totals 13 residues. Germline V lookup: CDR1 LNHNV, CDR2 YYDKDF (reference sequence). V lost 8 bases and J 5 bases, leaving 12 bases between the germline ends. The chain's CDR3 is CATETGLTGELFF. CDR3 sequence (DNA): TGTGCCACCGAAACAGGGTTGACCGGGGAGCTGTTTTTT.

The chain carries TRBV5-6 and TRBJ2-7; D not resolved. There are 15 residues in the CDR3. CDR1 and CDR2 (germline): SGHDT, YYEEEE. V gave up 0 bases and J gave up 0 bases, with 10 bases separating them. The DNA of the CDR3 is TGTGCCAGCAGCTTGGTCCCAGCGATCTCCTACGAGCAGTACTTC. This translates into CASSLVPAISYEQYF. Drawing the rest from reference TRBV5-6 and TRBJ2-7, the complete variable domain is DAGVTQSPTHLIKTRGQQVTLRCSPKSGHDTVSWYQQALGQGPQFIFQYYEEEERQRGNFPDRFSGHQFPNYSSELNVNALLLGDSALYLCASSLVPAISYEQYFGPGTRLTVT.

The V call is TRBV15, the J call TRBJ2-2; maybe TRBD2 (7 bases). V shed 8 bases and J shed 3 bases, with 13 bases lying between them. The CDR3 has 14 amino acids. Germline CDR1 and CDR2: LNHNV and YYDKDF (reference sequence). Written as DNA, the CDR3 is TGTGCCACCGGGGGCGGGGGCCACACCGGGGAGCTGTTTTTT. This sequence encodes CATGGGGHTGELFF.

The chain is built from TRBV12-3 or TRBV12-4 and TRBJ2-7; 7 nucleotides agree with TRBD1. The CDR3 contains 14 residues. Trimming at V came to 7 bases and at J to 4 bases, leaving 10 bases not matched to a gene. DNA for the CDR3: TGTGCCAGCACGAAAGACAGGGTCGGATACGAGCAGTACTTC. Protein product: CASTKDRVGYEQYF.

This clonotype was observed a single time. The chain employs TRBV3-1 and TRBJ2-3; TRBD2 aligns across 8 bases. This CDR3 has 16 amino acids. With V trimmed by 3 bases and J by 5 bases, 10 bases remained unmatched. CDR1 and CDR2 (germline): LGHDT, YNNKEL (reference sequence). This CDR3 is CASSQPRGAEGDTQYF. CDR3 coding DNA: TGTGCCAGCAGCCAGCCGCGGGGGGCGGAGGGAGATACGCAGTATTTT.

The V gene is TRBV20-1, the J gene TRBJ1-5; 8 bases fit TRBD1. The CDR3 runs to 12 residues. In germline, CDR1 is DFQATT, CDR2 SNEGSKA (reference sequence). In DNA, the CDR3 is TGCGGGGCCGGACAGGGAAATCAGCCCCAGCATTTT. Protein product: CGAGQGNQPQHF.

The rearrangement links TRBV13 to TRBJ2-7; unclear D gene. Germline CDR1 reads PRHDT; CDR2 reads FYEKMQ (reference sequence). CDR3 length: 13 residues. Between the trimmed V and J ends, which lost 5 bases and 2 bases, there was a span of 10 bases. CDR3: CASSHRSTYEQYF. The DNA for the CDR3 is TGTGCCAGCAGCCACCGTAGTACCTACGAGCAGTACTTC.

The J gene is TRBJ1-2, the V gene TRBV19; 12 bases are a match to TRBD1. This CDR3 comprises 17 residues. Germline CDR1 and CDR2: LNHDA and SQIVND (reference sequence). V lost 6 bases, J lost 4 bases, and 12 bases stayed unmatched. The CDR3 loop reads CASRGQGARMVGYGYTF. In DNA, the CDR3 is TGTGCCAGTAGGGGACAGGGGGCGCGAATGGTTGGCTATGGCTACACCTTC.

V and J are TRBV27 and TRBJ2-7; 9 bases match TRBD2. Germline loops: CDR1 MNHEY, CDR2 SMNVEV (reference sequence). Losses at the gene ends were 11 bases for V and 0 bases for J; bases not matched to a gene: 5. This CDR3 contains 13 residues. DNA for the CDR3: TGTGCCTCATGCGGGGGGGACTCCTACGAGCAGTACTTC. This translates into CASCGGDSYEQYF.

This chain uses TRBV2 with TRBJ1-6, with 8 bases fitting TRBD1. This CDR3 is built from 15 residues. From germline, CDR1 is SNHLY and CDR2 FYNNEI. After removal of 6 bases from V and 10 bases from J, the junction contained 11 bases not matched to a gene. The CDR3 loop reads CASRARTGRESPLHF. The CDR3, as DNA: TGTGCCAGCAGAGCACGGACAGGGAGGGAGTCACCCCTCCACTTT. Drawing the rest from reference TRBV2 and TRBJ1-6, the complete variable domain is EPEVTQTPSHQVTQMGQEVILRCVPISNHLYFYWYRQILGQKVEFLVSFYNNEISEKSEIFDDQFSVERPDGSNFTLKIRSTKLEDSAMYFCASRARTGRESPLHFGNGTRLTVT.

The rearrangement links TRBV29-1 to TRBJ1-1, with 8 bases that match TRBD1. Germline V lookup: CDR1 SQVTM, CDR2 ANQGSEA. The CDR3 loop spans 12 amino acids. After removal of 6 bases from V and 9 bases from J, the junction contained 9 bases not matched to a gene. The CDR3 loop is CSVANQGAKAFF. In DNA form, the CDR3 reads TGCAGCGTCGCAAACCAGGGGGCTAAAGCTTTCTTT.

The V gene is TRBV27, the J gene TRBJ1-2, with D unclear. CDR1 MNHEY and CDR2 SMNVEV come from the germline V gene (reference sequence). The germline V and J ends were trimmed by 0 bases and 4 bases, with 6 bases remaining between them. The CDR3 spans 13 residues. CDR3 coding DNA: TGTGCCAGCAGTTTATCCCCACTCTATGGCTACACCTTC. It translates to CASSLSPLYGYTF.

The CDR3 protein is CASTRPGVETQYF. The CDR3, as DNA: TGTGCCAGCACCCGCCCGGGGGTGGAGACCCAGTACTTC. The chain carries TRBV28 and TRBJ2-5; D may be TRBD2 (6 bases). V dropped 7 bases and J dropped 5 bases, with 14 bases sitting between them. The CDR3 length is 13 residues. Germline-derived CDR1 and CDR2 are MDHEN and SYDVKM.

This chain connects TRBV20-1 to TRBJ1-2; D uncertain. CDR1 and CDR2 from the germline V gene are DFQATT and SNEGSKA (reference sequence). Between the trimmed V and J ends, which lost 0 bases and 2 bases, there was a span of 7 bases. The CDR3 has 13 residues. DNA for the CDR3: TGCAGTGCTAGAGATCGAGAGAACTATGGCTACACCTTC. It translates to CSARDRENYGYTF.

The V call is TRBV5-1, the J call TRBJ2-7, with a possible D match to TRBD1 (6 bases). Germline V lookup: CDR1 SGHRS, CDR2 YFSETQ. The CDR3 consists of 13 residues. Trimming took off 6 bases at V and 3 bases at J, with 13 bases between the two ends. The CDR3 is CASKETGIYEQYF. The CDR3 DNA is TGCGCCAGCAAGGAAACAGGGATCTACGAGCAGTACTTC.

The chain has TRBV14 and TRBJ2-7; D might be TRBD1 or TRBD2, each matching 6 bases. Germline assignment: CDR1 SGHDN and CDR2 FVKESK. Trimming shortened V by 3 bases and J by 6 bases, and 18 bases separated the two germline ends. The CDR3 is 15 amino acids. The CDR3 nucleotides are TGTGCCAGCAGCCACAGAAGGGGGGCAGGAAGCGAGCAGTACTTC. This encodes CASSHRRGAGSEQYF.

The J gene is TRBJ2-7, the V gene TRBV29-1, with 9 bases lining up with TRBD1. This CDR3 contains 11 residues. V lost 6 bases to trimming and J lost 4 bases; unmatched junction nucleotides: 1. CDR1 SQVTM and CDR2 ANQGSEA come from the germline V gene. The DNA for the CDR3 is TGCAGCGTAGGGACAGGGTACGAGCAGTACTTC. Residues: CSVGTGYEQYF.